This entry is about one T cell receptor (beta chain). Per the germline V gene, CDR1 is MNHEY and CDR2 is SMNVEV (reference sequence). V shed 4 bases, J shed 7 bases, and the junction held 15 bases outside the gene matches. This CDR3 has 17 amino acids. This entry comes from a study of cytotoxic CD8 clonotypes in ibrutinib-treated CLL. The method was immunoSEQ multiplex PCR; TCRdb's version includes in-frame clones alone and lacks a portion of them. The table has approximately 97,000 clones, around 77% seen once. The starting material was PBMCs, obtained after 24 months of ibrutinib treatment. This sequence was found in a human donor with chronic lymphocytic leukemia. The chain has TRBV27 and TRBJ2-2, with TRBD1 matching over 7 bases. The CDR3, as DNA: TGTGCCAGCAGTTCCCTACAGGGGATTTTTCGCGTCGGGGAGCTGTTTTTT. This sequence encodes CASSSLQGIFRVGELFF.